Below are 27 T cell receptor beta chains sequenced from a single sample in a study of T cells in Graves' hyperthyroidism and ophthalmopathy. The investigators amplified TCR beta CDR3 regions from RNA transcripts. During a first-round RT-PCR of the TCR CDR3, the HTBI primer set was used. TCRdb recomputed calls from the multiplex PCR reads with MiXCR, one row per CDR3 protein. The sample lists 560,000 or so distinct CDR3 sequences, 20% seen once, with roughly 44% in the top ten. Sequencing was done on a sample of blood. Source of these receptors: a man aged 35-49 years with Graves' ophthalmopathy.

This clonotype has ten or more counts. The chain links TRBV7-2 to TRBJ2-1, with no clear D. The CDR3 totals 12 residues. The germline V and J ends were trimmed by 2 bases and 5 bases, with 4 bases remaining between them. Germline V lookup: CDR1 SGHTA, CDR2 FQGNSA. CDR3 residues: CASSLRHNEQFF. The CDR3 nucleotides are TGTGCCAGCAGCTTAAGACACAATGAGCAGTTCTTC.

This clonotype was counted between two and nine times. The V call is TRBV10-3, the J call TRBJ1-6; D is undetermined. The V gene lost 10 bases and the J gene lost 0 bases, with 7 bases spanning the gap. Germline V gives CDR1 ENHRY, CDR2 SYGVKD. This CDR3 region has 13 residues. As DNA, the CDR3 is TGTGCCACCGAAGGCTCCTATAATTCACCCCTCCACTTT. This encodes CATEGSYNSPLHF.

This clonotype was detected only a few times. The chain combines TRBV20-1 with TRBJ1-1; TRBD1 is a possible D gene (5 bases). Germline-derived CDR1 and CDR2 are DFQATT and SNEGSKA (reference sequence). V lost 6 bases, J lost 4 bases, and 21 bases lay in between. CDR3 length: 15 residues. The CDR3: CSAVGNRGRGTEAFF. For the CDR3, the DNA is TGCAGTGCCGTGGGTAATAGGGGACGGGGCACTGAAGCTTTCTTT.

This chain links TRBV18 with TRBJ2-5, with 8 nucleotides matching TRBD2. Per germline, CDR1 KGHSH and CDR2 LQKENI. The CDR3 contains 15 residues. V lost 0 bases, J lost 5 bases, and 5 bases stayed unmatched. CDR3 amino acids: CASSPPSGSRETQYF. CDR3 DNA sequence: TGTGCCAGCTCACCACCGAGCGGGAGCAGGGAGACCCAGTACTTC. Complete variable domain (other parts from reference TRBV18 and TRBJ2-5): NAGVMQNPRHLVRRRGQEARLRCSPMKGHSHVYWYRQLPEEGLKFMVYLQKENIIDESGMPKERFSAEFPKEGPSILRIQQVVRGDSAAYFCASSPPSGSRETQYFGPGTRLLVL.

This clonotype was seen a handful of times. The V gene is TRBV29-1, the J gene TRBJ2-3; D perhaps matches TRBD1 (6 bases). Trimming pared 2 bases from V and 5 bases from J, leaving 14 bases between. The germline V gene encodes CDR1 SQVTM and CDR2 ANQGSEA. This CDR3 comprises 14 residues. Written as DNA, the CDR3 is TGCAGCGTTGAACGCCCAACAGGGCAAGATACGCAGTATTTT. It yields the protein CSVERPTGQDTQYF.

The chain combines TRBV7-3 with TRBJ2-1; the D gene could be TRBD1 or TRBD2 (6 bases each). Germline CDR1 is SGHTA and CDR2 is FQGTGA. The CDR3 spans 16 residues. Trimming pared 7 bases from V and 5 bases from J, leaving 21 bases between. CDR3 amino acids: CASKSRGAGANNEQFF. CDR3 DNA sequence: TGTGCCAGCAAATCGAGGGGGGCAGGGGCAAACAATGAGCAGTTCTTC.

This clonotype occurred many times. V and J are TRBV6-1 and TRBJ1-1; D not certain. The CDR3 runs 13 residues. Germline values: CDR1 MNHNS, CDR2 SASEGT. Between the trimmed V and J ends, which lost 5 bases and 4 bases, there was a span of 11 bases. CDR3 residues: CASSSDMGTEAFF. CDR3 coding DNA: TGTGCCAGCAGTTCAGACATGGGCACTGAAGCTTTCTTT.

The genes are TRBV6-1 and TRBJ1-2; 7 bases fit TRBD1. The V and J ends lost 6 bases and 6 bases, in that order; junction bases with no gene match: 7. CDR1 is MNHNS, CDR2 SASEGT, per germline. This CDR3 region has 13 residues. CDR3 DNA sequence: TGTGCCAGCAGAAGAGGGACAGACAATGGCTACACCTTC. Amino acid sequence: CASRRGTDNGYTF.

This chain connects TRBV29-1 to TRBJ2-7; 10 positions agree with TRBD1. V shed 7 bases and J 3 bases; nucleotides not matched to a gene: 6. This CDR3 region has 13 residues. Germline V CDR1 and CDR2: SQVTM, ANQGSEA. The CDR3 here is CSAGTGDDYEQYF. Here the CDR3 DNA reads TGCAGCGCCGGGACAGGGGACGACTACGAGCAGTACTTC.

This rearrangement joins TRBV20-1 to TRBJ2-3, with 7 bases fitting TRBD2. Germline-derived CDR1 and CDR2 are DFQATT and SNEGSKA (reference sequence). Losses at the gene ends were 6 bases for V and 0 bases for J; bases not matched to a gene: 9. This CDR3 is 15 amino acids long. CDR3: CSATGWGGSTDTQYF. CDR3 DNA sequence: TGCAGTGCCACGGGCTGGGGAGGGAGCACAGATACGCAGTATTTT.

V usage is TRBV20-1 and J usage is TRBJ2-7, with D possibly being TRBD1 (5 bases). This CDR3 has 13 amino acids. Germline-derived CDR1 and CDR2 are DFQATT and SNEGSKA (reference sequence). Trimming took off 5 bases at V and 2 bases at J, with 13 bases between the two ends. CDR3: CSAPTEETYEQYF. The DNA of the CDR3 is TGCAGTGCTCCGACAGAGGAGACCTACGAGCAGTACTTC.

This clonotype is a singleton in its sample. The chain uses TRBV4-2 and TRBJ1-2, with 7 bases identical to TRBD1. CDR3 length: 16 residues. The J segment lost 8 bases and the V segment lost 0 bases, leaving 12 bases of the junction unmatched. Germline-derived CDR1 and CDR2 are LGHNA and YNFKEQ. The CDR3 here is CASSQERGGGISGYTF. The CDR3 region has the DNA TGTGCCAGCAGCCAAGAACGCGGAGGGGGCATAAGCGGCTACACCTTC.

This clonotype has at least ten counts. J is TRBJ2-7 and V is TRBV7-2; TRBD2 matches 9 bases. CDR1 is SGHTA, CDR2 FQGNSA, per germline. Losses at the gene ends were 5 bases for V and 6 bases for J; bases not matched to a gene: 11. The CDR3 runs 15 residues. Written as DNA, the CDR3 is TGTGCCAGCAGCCCAGGGCCGGGACTAGCAAGCGAGCAGTACTTC. Residues: CASSPGPGLASEQYF.

This clonotype occurred once. This may come from a read error, since a much larger clone is one base off. This chain links TRBV3-1 with TRBJ1-1; TRBD1 matches 10 bases. There are 13 residues in the CDR3. In germline, CDR1 is LGHDT, CDR2 YNNKEL (reference sequence). The CDR3 sequence: CACRDRGGTEAFF. In DNA form, the CDR3 reads TGTGCCTGCAGGGACAGGGGTGGCACTGAAGCTTTCTTT.

This clonotype appeared a few times. The V and J genes are TRBV11-3 and TRBJ2-3; TRBD2 aligns across 11 bases. This CDR3 is built from 16 residues. Germline CDR1 reads SGHNT; CDR2 reads YENEEA. V shed 4 bases, J shed 4 bases, and the junction held 7 bases outside the gene matches. This CDR3 is CASSSIAGGDPDTQYF. The CDR3 DNA sequence: TGTGCCAGCAGCTCTATAGCGGGAGGGGACCCAGATACGCAGTATTTT.

This clonotype was seen a few times. The rearrangement joins TRBV7-6 to TRBJ2-5; the match to TRBD2 covers 8 bases. This CDR3 contains 16 residues. J was trimmed by 2 bases and V by 1 base; bases with no gene match: 6. Germline V gives CDR1 SGHVS, CDR2 FNYEAQ. CDR3 sequence (DNA): TGTGCCAGCAGCTTAGGACTAGCGAGCCCGCAAGAGACCCAGTACTTC. Translation gives CASSLGLASPQETQYF.

This clonotype was recorded many times. The rearrangement uses TRBV27 and TRBJ1-1; possibly TRBD1 for D (6 bases). The CDR3 is made up of 15 amino acids. V was trimmed by 5 bases and J by 0 bases, leaving 13 bases between them. Germline CDR1 is MNHEY and CDR2 is SMNVEV (reference sequence). The CDR3 region is CASSRGDTLNTEAFF. In nucleotides, the CDR3 is TGTGCCAGCAGTCGAGGGGACACCCTGAACACTGAAGCTTTCTTT.

The chain uses TRBV2 and TRBJ1-5, with 7 nucleotides matching TRBD1. Germline loops: CDR1 SNHLY, CDR2 FYNNEI. The CDR3 consists of 13 residues. V was pared by 6 bases and J by 5 bases, with 4 bases of the junction left unmatched. The CDR3 DNA reads as TGTGCCAGCAGGGGGGACAGTCATCAGCCCCAGCATTTT. Translated: CASRGDSHQPQHF.

The chain employs TRBV29-1 and TRBJ1-1; D unclear. CDR3 length: 11 residues. Trimming shortened V by 4 bases and J by 9 bases, and 12 bases separated the two germline ends. Germline V gene sequence: CDR1 SQVTM, CDR2 ANQGSEA. CDR3 in DNA: TGCAGCGTTGTGCTCGGGGAAAAAGCTTTCTTT. It yields the protein CSVVLGEKAFF.

This clonotype was recorded many times. The CDR3 sequence: CASSLRLGELSSYEQYF. CDR3 coding DNA: TGTGCCAGCAGCTTACGGCTAGGGGAACTAAGCTCCTACGAGCAGTACTTC. The chain recombines TRBV7-2 with TRBJ2-7; tentative D call: TRBD1 (5 bases). CDR1 and CDR2 (germline): SGHTA, FQGNSA. The V end was cut by 2 bases, the J end by 0 bases, with 17 bases between. CDR3 size: 17 residues.

The chain links TRBV30 to TRBJ2-3; TRBD2 matches at 8 bases. This CDR3 is 13 amino acids long. Trimming removed 2 bases from V and 8 bases from J; junction bases left unmatched: 6. Germline lookup yields CDR1 GTSNPN and CDR2 SVGIG (reference sequence). The CDR3 region has the DNA TGTGCCTGGAGTACGGGAGGGCCCGGTACGCAGTATTTT. Its protein product is CAWSTGGPGTQYF.

This clonotype was detected ten times or more. The rearrangement links TRBV5-1 to TRBJ1-1; D not resolved. Trimming took 7 bases from V and 0 from J, leaving 13 bases between them. The length of the CDR3 is 14 residues. The germline V gene has CDR1 SGHRS and CDR2 YFSETQ. The CDR3 DNA reads TGCGCCAGCCGGCAGTTAACAATGAACACTGAAGCTTTCTTT. Its protein is CASRQLTMNTEAFF.

This clonotype was detected ten times or more. This chain uses TRBV12-3 or TRBV12-4 with TRBJ1-1; D gene unclear. V lost 5 bases and J lost 4, with 8 bases in between. This CDR3 spans 12 amino acids. For the CDR3, the DNA is TGTGCCAGCAGTAGCAGGCGCACTGAAGCTTTCTTT. Its protein is CASSSRRTEAFF.

This clonotype was picked up many times. The chain recombines TRBV11-1 with TRBJ2-1; 10 positions match TRBD2. CDR3 size: 17 residues. Germline trimming cut 4 bases from V and 9 bases from J; bases unmatched to any gene: 15. Germline V gene sequence: CDR1 SGHAT, CDR2 FQDESV (reference sequence). CDR3 loop: CASSWHGASGRTGEQFF. Here the CDR3 DNA reads TGTGCCAGCAGCTGGCACGGGGCTAGCGGGAGAACGGGTGAGCAGTTCTTC.

This clonotype has only a few counts. The V and J genes are TRBV20-1 and TRBJ2-1; 12 bases are a match to TRBD2. The V and J ends lost 2 bases and 9 bases, in that order; junction bases with no gene match: 14. The CDR3 is 17 amino acids. Germline lookup yields CDR1 DFQATT and CDR2 SNEGSKA (reference sequence). The CDR3 sequence: CSARPSGLAGGTGEQFF. The CDR3 region has the DNA TGCAGTGCTAGACCCTCGGGGCTAGCGGGAGGGACTGGTGAGCAGTTCTTC.

This clonotype has a count of ten or more. V is TRBV3-1 and J is TRBJ2-1, with 9 bases identical to TRBD2. Germline V CDR1 and CDR2: LGHDT, YNNKEL (reference sequence). The CDR3 consists of 17 residues. J gave up 6 bases and V 7 bases, and 16 bases lay outside the gene matches. The chain's CDR3 is CASTTTPQGLALNEQFF. The CDR3 DNA reads TGTGCCAGCACCACAACCCCCCAGGGACTAGCCCTCAATGAGCAGTTCTTC.

V usage is TRBV4-1 and J usage is TRBJ2-7, with 8 bases matching TRBD1. The CDR3 runs to 14 residues. With 4 bases clipped from V and 3 bases from J, the junction kept 5 bases outside the gene matches. The germline CDR1 and CDR2 sequences are MGHRA and YSYEKL. The CDR3 DNA follows: TGCGCCAGCAGCCTTTTCACAGGGGGCTACGAGCAGTACTTC. The encoded protein is CASSLFTGGYEQYF.